This note documents a single T cell receptor beta chain sequence. Original data processing: Estimates of nucleated cell counts were drawn from the amplification of reference gene primers. The method was immunoSEQ multiplex PCR; TCRdb's version includes in-frame clones alone and lacks a portion of them. Clonal size and the V and J genes are those of that table, whereas D and trimming came from the DNA. The repertoire has 400,000 or so clones, 80% to 90% of them found once; the top ten carry roughly 1.1%. This sample stems from a study of blood T cell repertoires in COVID-19. About the study: There were acute and convalescent COVID-19 samples, and they came from the United States, Italy and Spain.

This CDR3 comprises 13 residues. V was cut by 7 bases and J by 8 bases, with 17 bases left in between. Cohort 3 donors counted as recovered after two negative PCRs, clearance, or resolved symptoms. The chain joins TRBV12-3 or TRBV12-4 to TRBJ1-2; tentative D call: TRBD1 (6 bases). The clonotype originates from a young man who had recovered from COVID-19. The sample consisted of PBMCs or T cells enriched from blood (not recorded which). Here the CDR3 reads CASIRGGREGYTF. Here the CDR3 DNA reads TGTGCCAGCATACGAGGGGGGAGGGAGGGCTACACCTTC.